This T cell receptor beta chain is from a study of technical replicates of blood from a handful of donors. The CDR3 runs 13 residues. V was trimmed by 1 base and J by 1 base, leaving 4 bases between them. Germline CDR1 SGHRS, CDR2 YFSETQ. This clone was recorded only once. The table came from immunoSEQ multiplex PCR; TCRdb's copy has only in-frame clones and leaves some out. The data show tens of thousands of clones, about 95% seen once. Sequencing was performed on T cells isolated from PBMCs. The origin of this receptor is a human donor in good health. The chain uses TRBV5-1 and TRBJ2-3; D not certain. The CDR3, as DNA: TGCGCCAGCAGCTTGTGGCGCACAGATACGCAGTATTTT. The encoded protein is CASSLWRTDTQYF.